This TCR beta chain was captured by sequencing in a study of T cells after yellow fever vaccination (dated by TCRdb to about 2019). For the wider study: Libraries from fractions with low cell numbers were prepared with the SMART-Seq v4 Ultra Low Input RNA kit. To follow T-cell clones before and after primary and booster YFV17D yellow fever vaccination, bulk TCR alpha and beta repertoires were sequenced over time. Two healthy male donors, one aged 18 to 30 and one aged 30 to 40 years, were included in the cohort. Bulk PBMC replicates and cell subsets were isolated from blood drawn at multiple timepoints before and after both primary and secondary immunization.

On this clonotype itself: No cognate antigen has been identified for it. Base-call qualities are not available, and no considerably larger clone is one nucleotide away.

The listed sequencing device is Illumina NovaSeq 6000. TCR cDNA was synthesized by 5'RACE template switching, which introduced a universal primer site and unique molecular identifiers. Priming of cDNA synthesis was performed from both the TCR alpha and TCR beta constant segments. Library amplification involved two PCR steps, and the second step added sample barcodes and sequencing adapters. Sequencing of libraries was done on Illumina HiSeq 2500 (2x100 bp) or NovaSeq (2x150 bp). The paper's data handling went like this. Reads were demultiplexed and collapsed into UMI consensus sequences with MIGEC, and V(D)J alignment was performed with MiXCR. Clonotypes responding to the vaccine were identified with edgeR on replicate PBMC samples, with the criteria of FDR below 0.01 and a log2 fold change above 5 up to day 15. Each bulk clonotype received a CD4 or CD8 identity based on whether the sequenced CD4 or CD8 repertoire contained that clonotype at higher abundance. TCRdb trimmed public reads at Q25 via fastp, called clones via MiXCR and kept in-frame beta chains. Identical CDR3 protein sequences are pooled into one entry, listed with their most common genes and DNA. The V and J calls, along with clone size, are taken from TCRdb and not from the paper's own processing. This sample lists some 150,000 distinct CDR3 sequences; approximately 9.9% were detected once. In total, the top ten clones hold around 40% of the sample.

V and J are truncated by 3 bases and 4 bases respectively, leaving an intervening sequence of 9 bases. As encoded in the germline V gene, CDR1 is LGHNA while CDR2 is YSLEER. From the cysteine up to the phenylalanine, the CDR3 has a length of 13 residues. Solely the CDR3 DNA is kept, with 39 bases framed from the first base. In light of the paper, this sample's treatment or condition label describes: live attenuated yellow fever vaccine strain. A standard Ficoll-Paque protocol was used to isolate PBMCs from peripheral blood. Dynabeads CD4 and CD8 positive selection kits were used to isolate the CD4 and CD8 T-cell fractions. TriZol was used to extract RNA from bulk PBMCs, from CD4 and CD8 fractions, and from dextramer-positive and dextramer-negative fractions. What the authors observed across the whole study: After the booster, most clones that had expanded after primary vaccination were detected again (roughly 96% of CD4 and 88% of CD8), suggesting broad maintenance of memory. The secondary T-cell response was weaker than the primary response but faster, peaking on day 5 instead of day 15. Because the study included only two donors, the extent to which the findings can be generalized is limited. FACS-sorted repertoires could contain abundant contaminating clonotypes from the bulk population, so computational filtering was required. A small fraction of clonotypes showed up in both the CD4 and CD8 compartments, probably as a result of convergent recombination.

This TCR was recovered from a man between 18 and 35 years old who received the YFV17D yellow fever vaccine. Specimen: CD8+ T cells sorted from PBMCs, collected 45 days after the yellow fever booster vaccination. The V and J segments used are TRBV4-3 and TRBJ2-5; the D segment could be TRBD2, given 6 matching bases. The CDR3 corresponds to CASSQRLGETQYF. The base sequence is TGCGCCAGCAGCCAGAGACTAGGAGAGACCCAGTACTTC.